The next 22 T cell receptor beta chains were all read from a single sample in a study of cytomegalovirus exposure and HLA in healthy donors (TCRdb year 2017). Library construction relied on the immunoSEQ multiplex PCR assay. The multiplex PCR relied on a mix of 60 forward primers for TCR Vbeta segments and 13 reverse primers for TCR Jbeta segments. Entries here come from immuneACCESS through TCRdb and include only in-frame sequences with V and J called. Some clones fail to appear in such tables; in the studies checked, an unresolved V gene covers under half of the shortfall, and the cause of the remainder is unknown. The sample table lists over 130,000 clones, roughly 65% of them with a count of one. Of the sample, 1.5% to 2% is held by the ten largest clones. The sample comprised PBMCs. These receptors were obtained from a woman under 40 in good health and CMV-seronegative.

This CDR3 reads CARSSIAGVDNEQFF. DNA of the CDR3: TGTGCCAGAAGCTCGATAGCGGGAGTCGACAATGAGCAGTTCTTC. The chain employs TRBV5-3 and TRBJ2-1; TRBD2 matches 9 bases. TRBV5-3 is filed as an ORF, its function uncertain. V lost 3 bases, J lost 5 bases, and 6 bases stayed unmatched. CDR3 length: 15 amino acids.

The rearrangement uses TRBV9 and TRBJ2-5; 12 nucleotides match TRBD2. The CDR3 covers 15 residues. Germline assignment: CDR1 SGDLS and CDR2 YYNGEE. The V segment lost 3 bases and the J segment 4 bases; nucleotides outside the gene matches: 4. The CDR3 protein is CASSALTSGGETQYF. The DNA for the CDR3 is TGTGCCAGCAGCGCCTTGACTAGCGGGGGAGAGACCCAGTACTTC.

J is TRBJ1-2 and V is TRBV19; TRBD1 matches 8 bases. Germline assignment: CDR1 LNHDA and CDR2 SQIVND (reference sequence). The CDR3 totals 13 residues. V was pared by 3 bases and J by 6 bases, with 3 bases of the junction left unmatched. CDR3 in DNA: TGTGCCAGTAGTATGGCACAGGGGGATGGCTACACCTTC. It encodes CASSMAQGDGYTF.

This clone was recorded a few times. CDR3: CASSLFKAGGIQETQYF. CDR3 nucleotides: TGTGCCAGCAGTCTGTTTAAGGCGGGGGGGATCCAAGAGACCCAGTACTTC. The V gene is TRBV2, the J gene TRBJ2-5, with 9 bases matching TRBD2. The CDR3 is made up of 17 amino acids. Trimming removed 5 bases from V and 1 base from J; junction bases left unmatched: 11. CDR1 and CDR2 from the germline V gene are SNHLY and FYNNEI. Complete variable domain (other parts from reference TRBV2 and TRBJ2-5): EPEVTQTPSHQVTQMGQEVILRCVPISNHLYFYWYRQILGQKVEFLVSFYNNEISEKSEIFDDQFSVERPDGSNFTLKIRSTKLEDSAMYFCASSLFKAGGIQETQYFGPGTRLLVL.

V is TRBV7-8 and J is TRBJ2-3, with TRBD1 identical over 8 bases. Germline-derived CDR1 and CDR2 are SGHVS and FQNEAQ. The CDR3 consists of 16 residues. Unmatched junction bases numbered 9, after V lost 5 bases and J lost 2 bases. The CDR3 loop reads CASSRQGLLDTDTQYF. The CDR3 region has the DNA TGTGCCAGCAGCCGACAGGGGTTATTGGACACAGATACGCAGTATTTT.

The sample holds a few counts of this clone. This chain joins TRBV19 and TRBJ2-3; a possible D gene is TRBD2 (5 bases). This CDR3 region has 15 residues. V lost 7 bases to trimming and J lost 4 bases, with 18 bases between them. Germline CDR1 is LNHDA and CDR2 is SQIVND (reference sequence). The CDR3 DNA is TGTGCCAGTACAAGAGGGAGAATGGGCGCAGATACGCAGTATTTT. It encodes CASTRGRMGADTQYF.

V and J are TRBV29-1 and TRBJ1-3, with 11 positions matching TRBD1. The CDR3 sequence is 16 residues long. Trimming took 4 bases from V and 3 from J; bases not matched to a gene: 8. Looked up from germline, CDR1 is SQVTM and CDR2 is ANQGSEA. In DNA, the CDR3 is TGCAGCGTTGCGGACAGGGGGCGCCTCGGTGGAAACACCATATATTTT. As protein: CSVADRGRLGGNTIYF.

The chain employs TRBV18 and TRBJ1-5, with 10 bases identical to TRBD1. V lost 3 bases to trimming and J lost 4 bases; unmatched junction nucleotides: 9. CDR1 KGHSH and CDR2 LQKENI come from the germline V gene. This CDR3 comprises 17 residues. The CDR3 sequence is CASSPRGGDRGNQPQHF. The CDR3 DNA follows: TGTGCCAGCTCACCCCGGGGCGGGGACAGGGGTAATCAGCCCCAGCATTTT.

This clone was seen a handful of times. CDR3 sequence reads: CASSLSPAEAFF. Here the CDR3 DNA reads TGCGCCAGCAGCTTGTCCCCCGCTGAAGCTTTCTTT. The chain uses TRBV5-1 and TRBJ1-1, with D uncertain. With 1 base removed from V and 6 bases from J, the gap between germline ends came to 7 bases. The germline V gene has CDR1 SGHRS and CDR2 YFSETQ. The CDR3 is 12 residues long.

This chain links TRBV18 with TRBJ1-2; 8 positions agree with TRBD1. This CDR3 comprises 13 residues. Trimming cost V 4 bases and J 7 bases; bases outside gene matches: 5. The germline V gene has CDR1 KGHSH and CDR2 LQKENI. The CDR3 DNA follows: TGTGCCAGCTCACTGGACAGGGACGCTGGCTACACCTTC. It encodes CASSLDRDAGYTF.

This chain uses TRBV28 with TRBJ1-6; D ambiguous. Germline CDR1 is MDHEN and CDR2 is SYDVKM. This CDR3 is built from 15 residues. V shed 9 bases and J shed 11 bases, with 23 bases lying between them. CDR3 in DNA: TGTGCCAGTAGAATTGGGAGTTACCGAGGACCACCCCTCCACTTT. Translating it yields CASRIGSYRGPPLHF.

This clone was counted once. For the CDR3, the DNA is TGTGCCAGCAGCGTAGAAAAAGGGGGCAACACCGGGGAGCTGTTTTTT. Protein: CASSVEKGGNTGELFF. The V call is TRBV9, the J call TRBJ2-2, with 7 bases fitting TRBD1. This CDR3 region has 16 residues. J lost 2 bases, V lost 0 bases, and 4 bases had no gene match. Per germline, CDR1 SGDLS and CDR2 YYNGEE. Full variable domain (rest looked up from reference TRBV9 and TRBJ2-2): DSGVTQTPKHLITATGQRVTLRCSPRSGDLSVYWYQQSLDQGLQFLIQYYNGEERAKGNILERFSAQQFPDLHSELNLSSLELGDSALYFCASSVEKGGNTGELFFGEGSRLTVL.

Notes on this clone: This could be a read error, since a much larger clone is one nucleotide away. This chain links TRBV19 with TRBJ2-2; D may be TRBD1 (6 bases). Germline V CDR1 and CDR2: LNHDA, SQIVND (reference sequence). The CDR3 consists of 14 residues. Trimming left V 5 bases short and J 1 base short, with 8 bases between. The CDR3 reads CASSVTGNTGELFF. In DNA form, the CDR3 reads TGTGCCAGTAGTGTGACAGGGAACACCGGGGAGCTGTTTTTT. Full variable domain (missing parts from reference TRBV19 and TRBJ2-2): DGGITQSPKYLFRKEGQNVTLSCEQNLNHDAMYWYRQDPGQGLRLIYYSQIVNDFQKGDIAEGYSVSREKKESFPLTVTSAQKNPTAFYLCASSVTGNTGELFFGEGSRLTVL.

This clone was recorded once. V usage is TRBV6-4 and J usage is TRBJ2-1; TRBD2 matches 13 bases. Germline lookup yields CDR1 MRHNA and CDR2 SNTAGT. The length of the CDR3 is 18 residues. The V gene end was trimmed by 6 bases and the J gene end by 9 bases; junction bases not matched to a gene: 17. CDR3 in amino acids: CASRANPLAGGAWSEQFF. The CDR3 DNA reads TGTGCCAGCAGAGCGAACCCACTAGCGGGGGGGGCTTGGAGTGAGCAGTTCTTC.

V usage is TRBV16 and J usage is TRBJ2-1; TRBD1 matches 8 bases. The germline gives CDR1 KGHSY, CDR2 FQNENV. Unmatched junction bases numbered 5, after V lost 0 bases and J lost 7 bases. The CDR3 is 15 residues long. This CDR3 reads CASSQSQGAGNEQFF. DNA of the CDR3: TGTGCCAGCAGCCAATCGCAGGGGGCCGGGAATGAGCAGTTCTTC.

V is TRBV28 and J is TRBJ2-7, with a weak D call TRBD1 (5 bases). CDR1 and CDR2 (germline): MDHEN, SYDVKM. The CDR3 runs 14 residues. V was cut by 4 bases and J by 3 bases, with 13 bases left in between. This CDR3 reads CASSSYNQGYEQYV. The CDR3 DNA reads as TGTGCCAGCAGTTCGTACAACCAGGGCTACGAGCAGTACGTC.

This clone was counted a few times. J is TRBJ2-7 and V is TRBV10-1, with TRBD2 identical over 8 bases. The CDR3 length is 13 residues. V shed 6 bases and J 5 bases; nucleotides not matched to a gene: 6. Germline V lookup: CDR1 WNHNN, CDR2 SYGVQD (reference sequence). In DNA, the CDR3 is TGCGCCAGCAGCCAGCGGGAGAACGACGAGCAGTACTTC. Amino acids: CASSQRENDEQYF.

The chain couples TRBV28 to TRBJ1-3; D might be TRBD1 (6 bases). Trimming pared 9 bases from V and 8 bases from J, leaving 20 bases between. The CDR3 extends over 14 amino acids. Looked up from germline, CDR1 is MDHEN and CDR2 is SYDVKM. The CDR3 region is CASIRGGASDTIYF. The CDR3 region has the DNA TGTGCCAGTATTCGGGGGGGCGCGTCGGACACCATATATTTT.

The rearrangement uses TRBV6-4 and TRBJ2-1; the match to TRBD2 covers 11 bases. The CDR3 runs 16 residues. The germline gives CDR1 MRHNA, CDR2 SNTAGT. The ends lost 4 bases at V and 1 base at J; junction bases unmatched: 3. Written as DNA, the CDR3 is TGTGCCAGCAGTGGGCTAGCGGGAGGATCCTACAATGAGCAGTTCTTC. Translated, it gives CASSGLAGGSYNEQFF.

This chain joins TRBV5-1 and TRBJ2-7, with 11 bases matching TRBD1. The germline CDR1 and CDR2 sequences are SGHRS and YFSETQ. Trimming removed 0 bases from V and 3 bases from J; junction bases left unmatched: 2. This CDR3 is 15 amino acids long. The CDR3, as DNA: TGCGCCAGCAGCTTGGGGGACAGGGGGGGCTACGAGCAGTACTTC. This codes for CASSLGDRGGYEQYF.

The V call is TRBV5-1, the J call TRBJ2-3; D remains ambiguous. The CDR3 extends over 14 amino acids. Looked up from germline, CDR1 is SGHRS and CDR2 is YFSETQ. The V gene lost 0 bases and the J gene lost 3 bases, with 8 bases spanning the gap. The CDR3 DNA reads TGCGCCAGCAGCTTGGTAGTTTTGACAGATACGCAGTATTTT. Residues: CASSLVVLTDTQYF.

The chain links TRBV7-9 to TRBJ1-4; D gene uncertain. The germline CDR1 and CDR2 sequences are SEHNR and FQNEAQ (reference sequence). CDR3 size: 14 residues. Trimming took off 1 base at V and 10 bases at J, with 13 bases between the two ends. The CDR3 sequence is CASSLDFFSGKLFF. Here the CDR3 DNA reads TGTGCCAGCAGCTTAGATTTTTTCTCAGGAAAACTGTTTTTT.